The sequence of this TCR beta chain was determined in a study of CD8+CD57+ T cells in acquired aplastic anemia. Trimming at V came to 3 bases and at J to 10 bases, leaving 3 bases not matched to a gene. Germline CDR1 ENHRY, CDR2 SYGVKD. This CDR3 region has 14 residues. The study profiled TCR beta VDJ and CDR3 using genomic DNA as template. MiXCR was run by TCRdb on the reads, yielding one entry per CDR3 protein. The profile shows some 120,000 distinct CDR3 sequences, roughly 50% of them singletons. The chain has TRBV10-3 and TRBJ2-1; TRBD2 matches at 13 bases. Sequencing used sorted CD4+, CD8+, or CD8+CD57+ T cells (not recorded which) from PBMCs. The sequence came from a human donor in good health, serving as a control. CDR3 residues: CAISEGTSGKEQFF. The CDR3 nucleotides read TGTGCCATCAGTGAAGGGACTAGCGGGAAGGAGCAGTTCTTC.